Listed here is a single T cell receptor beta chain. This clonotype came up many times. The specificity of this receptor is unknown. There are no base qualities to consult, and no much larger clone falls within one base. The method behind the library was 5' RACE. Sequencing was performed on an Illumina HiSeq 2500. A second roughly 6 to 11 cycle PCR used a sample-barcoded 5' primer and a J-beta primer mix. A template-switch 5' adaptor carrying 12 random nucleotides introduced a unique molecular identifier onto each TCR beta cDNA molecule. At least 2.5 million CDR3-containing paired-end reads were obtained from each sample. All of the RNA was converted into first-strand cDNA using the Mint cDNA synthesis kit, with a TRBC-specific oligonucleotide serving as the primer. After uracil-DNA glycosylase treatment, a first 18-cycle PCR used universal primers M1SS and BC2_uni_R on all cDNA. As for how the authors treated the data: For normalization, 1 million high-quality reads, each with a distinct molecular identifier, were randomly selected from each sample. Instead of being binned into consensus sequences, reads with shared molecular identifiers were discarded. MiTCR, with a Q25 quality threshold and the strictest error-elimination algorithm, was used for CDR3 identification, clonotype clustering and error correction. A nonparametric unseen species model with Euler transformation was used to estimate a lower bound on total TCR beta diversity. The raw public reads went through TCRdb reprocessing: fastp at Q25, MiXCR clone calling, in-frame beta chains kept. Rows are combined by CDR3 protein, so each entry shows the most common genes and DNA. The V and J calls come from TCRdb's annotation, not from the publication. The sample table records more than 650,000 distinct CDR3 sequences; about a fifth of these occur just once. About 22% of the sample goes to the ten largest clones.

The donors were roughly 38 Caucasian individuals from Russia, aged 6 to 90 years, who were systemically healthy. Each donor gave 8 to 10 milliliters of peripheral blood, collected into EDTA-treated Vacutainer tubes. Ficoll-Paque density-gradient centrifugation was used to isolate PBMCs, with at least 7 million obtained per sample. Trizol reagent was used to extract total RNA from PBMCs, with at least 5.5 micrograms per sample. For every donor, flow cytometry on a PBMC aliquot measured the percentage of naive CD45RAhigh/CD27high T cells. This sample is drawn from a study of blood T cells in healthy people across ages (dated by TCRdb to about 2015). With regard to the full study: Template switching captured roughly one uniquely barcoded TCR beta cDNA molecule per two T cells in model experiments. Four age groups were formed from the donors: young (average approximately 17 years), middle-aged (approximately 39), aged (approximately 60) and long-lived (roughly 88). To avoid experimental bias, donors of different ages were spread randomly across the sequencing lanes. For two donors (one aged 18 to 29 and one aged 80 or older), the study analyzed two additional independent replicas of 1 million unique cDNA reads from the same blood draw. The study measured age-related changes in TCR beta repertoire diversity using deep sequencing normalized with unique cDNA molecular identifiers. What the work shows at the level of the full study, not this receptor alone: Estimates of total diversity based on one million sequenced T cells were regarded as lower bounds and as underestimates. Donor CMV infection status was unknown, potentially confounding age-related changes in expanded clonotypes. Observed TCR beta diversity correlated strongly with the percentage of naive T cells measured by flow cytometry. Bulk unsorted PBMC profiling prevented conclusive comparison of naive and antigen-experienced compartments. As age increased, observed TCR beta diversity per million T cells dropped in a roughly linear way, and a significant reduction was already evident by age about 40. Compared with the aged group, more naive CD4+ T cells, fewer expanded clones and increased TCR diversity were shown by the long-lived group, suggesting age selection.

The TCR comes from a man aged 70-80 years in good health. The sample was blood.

The CDR3 protein sequence reads: CASSLATGTEQFF. Read as DNA, the sequence is TGTGCCAGCAGTTTAGCGACGGGGACAGAGCAGTTCTTC. Recombination linked TRBV12-3 or TRBV12-4 to TRBJ2-1, and TRBD1 may be the D gene, going by 6 matching bases. V is cut by 0 bases and J by 10 bases, and the space between the germline ends is 10 bases. Taken from cysteine to phenylalanine, the CDR3 has 13 residues. Just CDR3 DNA is preserved here, 39 bases in frame from base 1.